This TCR beta chain was observed in a study of T-cell reconstitution after alpha-beta-depleted transplantation in children. Study-level findings and limits: T-cell counts and diversity were attributed mostly to newly produced T cells one year after transplant. There were some patients whose high TCRbeta diversity at day 60 came from surviving recipient T cells and thymic progenitors. Several hundred expanded graft clones reportedly supplied alpha-beta T cells about two months after transplant.

As it was prepared, the TCRbeta library received unique molecular identifiers. In TCRdb, the PCR reads were re-called with MiXCR into one record per CDR3 protein. The table has around 270,000 distinct CDR3 sequences, roughly a tenth seen once. The CDR3 totals 13 residues. The V gene's germline CDR1 is LNHDA and CDR2 SQIVND (reference sequence). The V end was cut by 3 bases, the J end by 7 bases, with 12 bases between. Worth noting for this clonotype: Its antigen is unidentified.

The starting material was PBMCs, obtained before TCRalphabeta/CD19-depleted stem cell transplant. This receptor was taken from a boy in the first two years of life with acute myeloid leukemia, due to receive a stem cell transplant. The gene calls are TRBV19 and TRBJ1-1; D might be TRBD1 (5 bases). This CDR3 reads CASSIGAVNEAFF. DNA for the CDR3: TGTGCCAGTAGTATTGGGGCAGTTAATGAAGCTTTCTTT.